The TCR beta chain described here comes from a study of identical twins. Regarding the study as a whole: Insertions were reduced in abundant cord blood beta clonotypes but not in memory repertoires. Models, which agreed with sharing between unrelated individuals, nonetheless underestimated the out-of-frame TCR alpha sharing seen in monozygotic twins. Conclusions rested on cross-sectional statistics rather than following the same donors.

Germline CDR1 reads SEHNR; CDR2 reads FQNEAQ (reference sequence). V dropped 3 bases and J dropped 5 bases, with 28 bases sitting between them. This CDR3 has 19 residues. Template switching added a universal primer binding site, and final cDNA carried unique molecular identifiers. Each CDR3 protein is one row after TCRdb ran MiXCR on the 5' RACE reads. The repertoire includes 1.5 million to 2 million distinct CDR3 sequences, around 33% of them detected once, and 0.25% to 0.3% sits in the top ten. Of note for this clonotype: What it binds is unknown.

Sequencing was carried out using cord blood. V gene TRBV7-9 combines with J gene TRBJ2-5, with D maybe TRBD2 (6 bases). This receptor was taken from a newborn girl in good health. CDR3: CASSFPKGTGTLGKETQYF. The CDR3 DNA follows: TGTGCCAGCAGCTTCCCCAAAGGGACCGGGACTTTAGGCAAGGAGACCCAGTACTTC.